This T cell receptor beta chain originates from a study of CD8+ T cells in alopecia areata. There are a few counts of this clone. Treatment noted: oral pan-JAK inhibitor, 5-10 mg twice daily. As the sequencing template, cDNA was produced by extracting RNA and reverse transcribing it. Some clones are missing from TCRdb's copy, which holds only in-frame ones; the method was immunoSEQ multiplex PCR. The profile shows 210,000 or so clones, more than 55% of them singletons. The CDR3 consists of 16 residues. Germline V lookup: CDR1 MNHNY, CDR2 SVGAGI (reference sequence). Trimming shortened V by 4 bases and J by 0 bases, and 13 bases separated the two germline ends.

The material sequenced was CD4+ T cells sorted from blood, taken at week 44, from a patient treated with tofacitinib. The V and J genes are TRBV6-6 and TRBJ1-3; D gene unclear. The receptor was isolated from a human donor with alopecia areata. CDR3: CASSSSWSYSGNTIYF. The CDR3 DNA reads as TGTGCCAGCAGTTCTTCTTGGTCGTACTCTGGAAACACCATATATTTT.